This TCR beta chain appears in the sequencing data of a study of prognosis after radiotherapy for stage I lung cancer. About the study: SBRT radiotherapy comprised 3 to 5 fractions at a biologically effective dose of at least 100 Gy. Study-wide results and limits: The way patients used TRBV and TRBJ genes reportedly differed depending on whether they had metastases.

Amplification of the TCR beta CDR3 (from genomic DNA) was done by two-round multiplex PCR. Round-one PCR had primers specific to each TRBV and TRBJ gene. TCRdb analysed the multiplex PCR reads with MiXCR anew, one entry per CDR3 protein. The sample comprises roughly 26,000 distinct CDR3 sequences, about 32% of which are singletons, and roughly 33% rests with the top ten. This clonotype was seen ten or more times. Its antigen is unknown. V was cut by 5 bases and J by 3 bases, with 14 bases left in between. Germline V gives CDR1 LNHDA, CDR2 SQIVND (reference sequence). The CDR3 is made up of 14 amino acids.

The chain couples TRBV19 to TRBJ2-7; possibly TRBD1 for D (5 bases). This TCR was recovered from a donor of 50 years or more with non-small cell lung cancer. Specimen: PBMCs, collected before or after stereotactic body radiation therapy (not recorded which). For the CDR3, the DNA is TGTGCCAGTAGTTACAGGACGGATTTCTACGAGCAGTACTTC. Its translation: CASSYRTDFYEQYF.